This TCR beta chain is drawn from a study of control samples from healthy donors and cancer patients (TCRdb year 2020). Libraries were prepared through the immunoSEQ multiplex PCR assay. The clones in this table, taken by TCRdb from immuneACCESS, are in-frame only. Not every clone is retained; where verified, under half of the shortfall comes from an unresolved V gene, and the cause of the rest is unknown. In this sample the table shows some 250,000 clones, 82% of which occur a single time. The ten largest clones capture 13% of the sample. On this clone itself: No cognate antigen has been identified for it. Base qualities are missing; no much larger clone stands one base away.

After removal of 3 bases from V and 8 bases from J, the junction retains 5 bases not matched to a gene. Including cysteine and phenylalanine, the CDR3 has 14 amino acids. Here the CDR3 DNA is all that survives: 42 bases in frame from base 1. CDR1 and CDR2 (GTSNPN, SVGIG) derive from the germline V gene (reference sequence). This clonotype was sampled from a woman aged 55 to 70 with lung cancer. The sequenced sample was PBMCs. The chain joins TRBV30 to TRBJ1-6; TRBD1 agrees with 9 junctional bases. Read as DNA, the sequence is TGTGCCTGGAGAGGGGGACAGGGTTATTCACCCCTCCACTTT. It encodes CAWRGGQGYSPLHF.